Each of the 28 T cell receptor beta chains below was sequenced from the same sample in a study of T cell responses to AZD1222 COVID-19 vaccine. This table comes from immunoSEQ multiplex PCR, and its TCRdb copy is limited to in-frame clones, with some not included. The table records 90,000 to 150,000 clones, roughly 90% of them present only once. The sample in question was peripheral blood, obtained on day 0 of AZD1222 vaccination. These receptors all stem from an adult in good health.

J is TRBJ1-1 and V is TRBV7-8; no clear D. V lost 5 bases and J lost 1, with 8 bases in between. This CDR3 has 13 residues. Germline V gene sequence: CDR1 SGHVS, CDR2 FQNEAQ. The CDR3 sequence is CASSPRGNTEAFF. The CDR3 DNA is TGTGCCAGCAGCCCGAGAGGGAACACTGAAGCTTTCTTT.

The count of this clone is one. This chain connects TRBV12-3 or TRBV12-4 to TRBJ1-2; D gene uncertain. The V gene lost 6 bases and the J gene lost 4 bases, with 9 bases spanning the gap. The CDR3 is 12 amino acids. The DNA of the CDR3 is TGTGCCAGCAGGATAGGAGTCTATGGCTACACCTTC. Translated: CASRIGVYGYTF.

V gene TRBV7-6 combines with J gene TRBJ2-1; D is possibly TRBD2 (7 bases). There are 16 residues in the CDR3. Per the germline V gene, CDR1 is SGHVS and CDR2 is FNYEAQ. With 4 bases removed from V and 4 bases from J, the gap between germline ends came to 17 bases. In DNA form, the CDR3 reads TGTGCCAGCAGCTCCCGGGGGGCCGGGCTATACAATGAGCAGTTCTTC. Its translation: CASSSRGAGLYNEQFF. Using reference TRBV7-6 and TRBJ2-1 for the parts outside the CDR3, the full variable domain is GAGVSQSPRYKVTKRGQDVALRCDPISGHVSLYWYRQALGQGPEFLTYFNYEAQQDKSGLPNDRFSAERPEGSISTLTIQRTEQRDSAMYRCASSSRGAGLYNEQFFGPGTRLTVL.

The CDR3 protein is CASSYPGGTEAFF. DNA for the CDR3: TGTGCCAGCAGTTACCCCGGGGGCACTGAAGCTTTCTTT. V is TRBV6-5 and J is TRBJ1-1; D might be TRBD1 (5 bases). The CDR3 loop spans 13 amino acids. Germline loops: CDR1 MNHEY, CDR2 SVGAGI. V lost 2 bases and J lost 4, with 8 bases in between.

The chain combines TRBV7-9 with TRBJ2-3, with 9 bases that match TRBD1. V dropped 0 bases and J dropped 3; count of bases not matched to a gene: 10. Germline CDR1 SEHNR, CDR2 FQNEAQ (reference sequence). This CDR3 spans 18 amino acids. CDR3 coding DNA: TGTGCCAGCAGCTTAGCGCCGGGACAGGGAAGAGGAACAGATACGCAGTATTTT. It codes for CASSLAPGQGRGTDTQYF. Using reference TRBV7-9 and TRBJ2-3 for the parts outside the CDR3, the full variable domain is DTGVSQNPRHKITKRGQNVTFRCDPISEHNRLYWYRQTLGQGPEFLTYFQNEAQLEKSRLLSDRFSAERPKGSFSTLEIQRTEQGDSAMYLCASSLAPGQGRGTDTQYFGPGTRLTVL.

The chain joins TRBV5-4 to TRBJ2-4; the D gene is possibly TRBD2 (6 bases). The CDR3 totals 19 residues. V gave up 0 bases and J gave up 0 bases, with 19 bases separating them. Germline V gene data show CDR1 as SGHNT and CDR2 as YYREEE (reference sequence). CDR3 amino acids: CASSLVVGGLPLAKNIQYF. The CDR3 nucleotides read TGTGCCAGCAGCTTGGTGGTAGGTGGACTACCCCTAGCCAAAAACATTCAGTACTTC.

The rearrangement joins TRBV15 to TRBJ2-1; D might be TRBD1 (5 bases). The V gene's germline CDR1 is LNHNV and CDR2 YYDKDF (reference sequence). This CDR3 has 17 amino acids. Trimming took 0 bases from V and 2 from J, leaving 14 bases between them. In DNA form, the CDR3 reads TGTGCCACCAGCAGAGATTTTCAGGGTTTGGCCTACAATGAGCAGTTCTTC. This sequence encodes CATSRDFQGLAYNEQFF.

This clone has just one count. V gene TRBV9 combines with J gene TRBJ2-7; 10 bases align to TRBD1. The CDR3 sequence is 16 residues long. V lost 4 bases and J lost 2; bases outside the gene matches: 9. Germline-derived CDR1 and CDR2 are SGDLS and YYNGEE. The CDR3 sequence is CASSLYGDRGTYEQYF. DNA of the CDR3: TGTGCCAGCAGCCTTTATGGGGACAGGGGTACCTACGAGCAGTACTTC.

V and J are TRBV6-6 and TRBJ1-5, with a tentative D call TRBD1 (5 bases). CDR1 and CDR2 (germline): MNHNY, SVGAGI (reference sequence). This CDR3 region has 14 residues. With 5 bases removed from V and 6 bases from J, the gap between germline ends came to 14 bases. In nucleotides, the CDR3 is TGTGCCAGCAGTGCCCAGGGAAGGATTCAGCCCCAGCATTTT. It specifies CASSAQGRIQPQHF.

The chain recombines TRBV9 with TRBJ1-5; TRBD1 agrees at 8 bases. There are 15 residues in the CDR3. V lost 3 bases and J lost 6; bases outside the gene matches: 8. Germline CDR1 is SGDLS and CDR2 is YYNGEE. In DNA form, the CDR3 reads TGTGCCAGCAGCGCTCAGGGGGCGGAGGGTCAGCCCCAGCATTTT. It encodes CASSAQGAEGQPQHF.

This clone was detected once. The CDR3 protein is CATSLSEGYEAFF. The CDR3 region has the DNA TGTGCCACCTCTCTGTCGGAGGGTTATGAAGCTTTCTTT. J is TRBJ1-1 and V is TRBV12-3 or TRBV12-4; D not certain. Trimming pared 10 bases from V and 7 bases from J, leaving 19 bases between. CDR3 size: 13 residues.

The chain links TRBV11-3 to TRBJ2-1; D is uncertain. Trimming stripped 0 bases from V and 4 bases from J, with 4 bases between. The germline V gene has CDR1 SGHNT and CDR2 YENEEA. CDR3 size: 13 residues. Here the CDR3 DNA reads TGTGCCAGCAGCTTAGAGGGATACAATGAGCAGTTCTTC. Protein sequence: CASSLEGYNEQFF.

The chain recombines TRBV19 with TRBJ1-5; possibly TRBD1 for D (6 bases). CDR1 and CDR2 from the germline V gene are LNHDA and SQIVND (reference sequence). CDR3 length: 15 amino acids. The V gene lost 7 bases and the J gene lost 4 bases, with 17 bases spanning the gap. As DNA, the CDR3 is TGTGCCAGTACCTTCTCAGGACAGAAGAATCAGCCCCAGCATTTT. It translates to CASTFSGQKNQPQHF.

This chain joins TRBV6-5 and TRBJ2-3, with 9 bases matching TRBD2. The CDR3 loop spans 16 amino acids. V was pared by 0 bases and J by 0 bases, with 1 base of the junction left unmatched. The germline CDR1 and CDR2 sequences are MNHEY and SVGAGI. The CDR3 reads CASSYSTSGSTDTQYF. In DNA, the CDR3 is TGTGCCAGCAGTTACTCGACTAGCGGTAGCACAGATACGCAGTATTTT.

V usage is TRBV19 and J usage is TRBJ1-4, with D unclear. Trimming pared 6 bases from V and 0 bases from J, leaving 11 bases between. Germline V gene data show CDR1 as LNHDA and CDR2 as SQIVND (reference sequence). CDR3 length: 15 amino acids. The CDR3: CASRPQYATNEKLFF. CDR3 bases: TGTGCCAGTAGGCCTCAATATGCAACTAATGAAAAACTGTTTTTT.

The V call is TRBV27, the J call TRBJ1-2; D not resolved. The CDR3 consists of 14 residues. The V and J ends lost 4 bases and 7 bases respectively, with 16 bases between them. The germline gives CDR1 MNHEY, CDR2 SMNVEV (reference sequence). The CDR3 DNA follows: TGTGCCAGCAGTTCCCCCTCACGGTTCTCTGGCTACACCTTC. Protein sequence: CASSSPSRFSGYTF.

V usage is TRBV9 and J usage is TRBJ1-4; D not resolved. In germline, CDR1 is SGDLS, CDR2 YYNGEE. This CDR3 has 13 amino acids. V shed 2 bases and J shed 11 bases, with 13 bases lying between them. As DNA, the CDR3 is TGTGCCAGCAGCGTTCGACCCGAGGGCAAACTGTTTTTT. It yields the protein CASSVRPEGKLFF.

This clone has only one observation. V is TRBV4-1 and J is TRBJ1-2; the match to TRBD1 covers 7 bases. The CDR3 is 16 amino acids. V gave up 1 base and J gave up 8 bases; unmatched junction bases: 13. From germline, CDR1 is MGHRA and CDR2 YSYEKL. The CDR3 loop is CASSQGPLDRVNGYTF. CDR3 nucleotides: TGCGCCAGCAGCCAAGGGCCCTTAGACAGGGTAAACGGCTACACCTTC.

CDR3 protein: CASSFLGGSTGNTIYF. The DNA for the CDR3 is TGCGCCAGCAGCTTCCTAGGGGGCTCCACTGGAAACACCATATATTTT. This chain connects TRBV5-1 to TRBJ1-3, with 7 nucleotides matching TRBD1. J was trimmed by 2 bases and V by 2 bases; bases with no gene match: 7. This CDR3 is 16 amino acids long. The germline V gene has CDR1 SGHRS and CDR2 YFSETQ.

The J gene is TRBJ2-7, the V gene TRBV7-6, with 10 bases matching TRBD2. Germline CDR1 is SGHVS and CDR2 is FNYEAQ. The CDR3 has 14 residues. V lost 5 bases and J lost 3; bases outside the gene matches: 4. This CDR3 reads CASSPLAGSYEQYF. CDR3 DNA sequence: TGTGCCAGCAGCCCACTAGCGGGGAGCTACGAGCAGTACTTC. Full variable domain (outside the CDR3, taken from reference TRBV7-6 and TRBJ2-7): GAGVSQSPRYKVTKRGQDVALRCDPISGHVSLYWYRQALGQGPEFLTYFNYEAQQDKSGLPNDRFSAERPEGSISTLTIQRTEQRDSAMYRCASSPLAGSYEQYFGPGTRLTVT.

CDR3 protein: CASSVAEDSGEKETQYF. CDR3 in DNA: TGTGCCAGCAGCGTAGCCGAAGATAGCGGGGAAAAAGAGACCCAGTACTTC. The chain combines TRBV9 with TRBJ2-5, with 8 bases identical to TRBD2. Trimming at V came to 0 bases and at J to 3 bases, leaving 10 bases not matched to a gene. CDR3 length: 17 residues. Germline lookup yields CDR1 SGDLS and CDR2 YYNGEE.

The V and J genes are TRBV2 and TRBJ1-3; D may be TRBD1 (5 bases). The CDR3 contains 14 residues. CDR1 is SNHLY and CDR2 is FYNNEI in the germline V gene. Trimming removed 7 bases from V and 0 bases from J, with 10 bases in between. CDR3 residues: CASTQGVSGNTIYF. Written as DNA, the CDR3 is TGTGCCAGCACCCAAGGGGTCTCTGGAAACACCATATATTTT. Full variable domain (rest looked up from reference TRBV2 and TRBJ1-3): EPEVTQTPSHQVTQMGQEVILRCVPISNHLYFYWYRQILGQKVEFLVSFYNNEISEKSEIFDDQFSVERPDGSNFTLKIRSTKLEDSAMYFCASTQGVSGNTIYFGEGSWLTVV.

The chain uses TRBV10-3 and TRBJ2-2, with D possibly being TRBD2 (5 bases). The CDR3 totals 15 residues. Germline CDR1 reads ENHRY; CDR2 reads SYGVKD. Trimming left V 8 bases short and J 0 bases short, with 13 bases between. The CDR3, as DNA: TGTGCCATCGGCCTAGGACTGGCGAACACCGGGGAGCTGTTTTTT. The encoded protein is CAIGLGLANTGELFF.

The chain recombines TRBV9 with TRBJ2-3, with D possibly matching TRBD2 (5 bases). From germline, CDR1 is SGDLS and CDR2 YYNGEE. The CDR3 sequence is 16 residues long. With 3 bases removed from V and 1 base from J, the gap between germline ends came to 15 bases. Here the CDR3 reads CASSAGPGVGTDTQYF. CDR3 bases: TGTGCCAGCAGCGCCGGACCCGGGGTGGGCACAGATACGCAGTATTTT.

The chain employs TRBV19 and TRBJ1-5; 9 bases map to TRBD1. The germline V gene encodes CDR1 LNHDA and CDR2 SQIVND (reference sequence). The J segment lost 6 bases and the V segment lost 5 bases, leaving 8 bases of the junction unmatched. The CDR3 loop spans 15 amino acids. For the CDR3, the DNA is TGTGCCAGTAGTTCGACAGGGGGTGGAAGTCAGCCCCAGCATTTT. It yields the protein CASSSTGGGSQPQHF.

This clone was counted a few times. The chain links TRBV12-5 to TRBJ2-2; no clear D. The CDR3 spans 12 residues. Germline V CDR1 and CDR2: LGHNT, FRNRAP. Trimming took 0 bases from V and 5 from J, leaving 1 base between them. The CDR3 nucleotides read TGTGCTAGTGGTTTGGTGACCGGGGAGCTGTTTTTT. Residues: CASGLVTGELFF.

V usage is TRBV19 and J usage is TRBJ1-1, with D uncertain. V was shortened by 5 bases and J by 1 base, with 8 bases between the two germline ends. This CDR3 is built from 13 residues. CDR1 is LNHDA, CDR2 SQIVND, per germline (reference sequence). This CDR3 reads CASSAGGNTEAFF. The DNA for the CDR3 is TGTGCCAGTAGTGCGGGTGGGAACACTGAAGCTTTCTTT.

This clone was detected a few times. V and J are TRBV10-1 and TRBJ2-7; D might be TRBD1 (5 bases). V shed 6 bases and J shed 0 bases, with 15 bases lying between them. The length of the CDR3 is 15 residues. Germline CDR1 reads WNHNN; CDR2 reads SYGVQD (reference sequence). CDR3 protein: CASSDTTQGSYEQYF. DNA of the CDR3: TGCGCCAGCAGCGACACGACCCAGGGCTCCTACGAGCAGTACTTC.